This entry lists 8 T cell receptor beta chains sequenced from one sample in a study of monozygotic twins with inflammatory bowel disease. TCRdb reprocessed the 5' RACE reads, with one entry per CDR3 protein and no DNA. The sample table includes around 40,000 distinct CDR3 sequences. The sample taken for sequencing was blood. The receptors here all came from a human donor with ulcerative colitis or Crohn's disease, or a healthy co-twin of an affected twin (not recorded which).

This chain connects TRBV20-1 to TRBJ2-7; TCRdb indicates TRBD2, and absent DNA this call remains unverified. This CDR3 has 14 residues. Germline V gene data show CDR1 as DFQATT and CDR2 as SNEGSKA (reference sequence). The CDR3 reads CSARIGERAGEQYF.

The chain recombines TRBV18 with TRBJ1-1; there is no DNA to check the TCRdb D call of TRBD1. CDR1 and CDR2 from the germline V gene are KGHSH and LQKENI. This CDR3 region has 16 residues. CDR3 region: CASYRQGGLIDTEAFF.

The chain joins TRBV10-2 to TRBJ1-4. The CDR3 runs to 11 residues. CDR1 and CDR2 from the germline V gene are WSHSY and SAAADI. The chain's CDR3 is CASGNYEKLFF.

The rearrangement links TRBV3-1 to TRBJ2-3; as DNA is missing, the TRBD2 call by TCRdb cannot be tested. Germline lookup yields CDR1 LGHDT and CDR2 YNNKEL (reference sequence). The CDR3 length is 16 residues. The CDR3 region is CASSPISGGATDTQYF.

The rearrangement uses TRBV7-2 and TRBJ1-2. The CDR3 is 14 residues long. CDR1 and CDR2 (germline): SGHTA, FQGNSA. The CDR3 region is CASSLTTENYGYTF.

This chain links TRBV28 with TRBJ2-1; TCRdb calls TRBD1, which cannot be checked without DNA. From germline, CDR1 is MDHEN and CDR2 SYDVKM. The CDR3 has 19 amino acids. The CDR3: CASRTPGTASTSSYNEQFF.

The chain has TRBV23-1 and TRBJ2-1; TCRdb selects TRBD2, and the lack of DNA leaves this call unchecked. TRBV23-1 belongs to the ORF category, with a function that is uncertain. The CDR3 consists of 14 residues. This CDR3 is CASSQFSGSNEQFF.

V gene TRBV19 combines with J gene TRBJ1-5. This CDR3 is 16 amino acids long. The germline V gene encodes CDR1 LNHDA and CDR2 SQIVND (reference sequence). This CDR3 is CASSKGEPRGNQPQHF.